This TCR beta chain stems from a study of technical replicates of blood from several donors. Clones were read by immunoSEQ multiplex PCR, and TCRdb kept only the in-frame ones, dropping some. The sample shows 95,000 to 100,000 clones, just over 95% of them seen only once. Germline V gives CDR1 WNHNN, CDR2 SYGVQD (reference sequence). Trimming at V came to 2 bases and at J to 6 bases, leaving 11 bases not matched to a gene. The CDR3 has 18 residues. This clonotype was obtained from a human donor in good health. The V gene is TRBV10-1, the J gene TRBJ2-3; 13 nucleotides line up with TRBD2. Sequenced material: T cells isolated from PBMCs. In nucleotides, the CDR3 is TGCGCCAGCAGTGAGACCCGGACTAGCGGGAGATCGAGGGATACGCAGTATTTT. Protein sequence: CASSETRTSGRSRDTQYF.